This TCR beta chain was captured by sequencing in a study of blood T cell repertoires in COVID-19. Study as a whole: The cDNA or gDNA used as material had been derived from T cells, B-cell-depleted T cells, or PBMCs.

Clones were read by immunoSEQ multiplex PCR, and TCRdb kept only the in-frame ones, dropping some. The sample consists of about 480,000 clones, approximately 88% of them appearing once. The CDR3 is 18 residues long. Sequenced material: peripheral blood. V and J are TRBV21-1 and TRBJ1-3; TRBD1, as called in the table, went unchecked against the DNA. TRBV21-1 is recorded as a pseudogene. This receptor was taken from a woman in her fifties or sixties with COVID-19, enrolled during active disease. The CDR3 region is CASSPRRDIPRSGNTIYF. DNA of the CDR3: TGTGCCAGCAGCCCACGAAGGGACATTCCACGCTCTGGAAACACCATATATTTT.